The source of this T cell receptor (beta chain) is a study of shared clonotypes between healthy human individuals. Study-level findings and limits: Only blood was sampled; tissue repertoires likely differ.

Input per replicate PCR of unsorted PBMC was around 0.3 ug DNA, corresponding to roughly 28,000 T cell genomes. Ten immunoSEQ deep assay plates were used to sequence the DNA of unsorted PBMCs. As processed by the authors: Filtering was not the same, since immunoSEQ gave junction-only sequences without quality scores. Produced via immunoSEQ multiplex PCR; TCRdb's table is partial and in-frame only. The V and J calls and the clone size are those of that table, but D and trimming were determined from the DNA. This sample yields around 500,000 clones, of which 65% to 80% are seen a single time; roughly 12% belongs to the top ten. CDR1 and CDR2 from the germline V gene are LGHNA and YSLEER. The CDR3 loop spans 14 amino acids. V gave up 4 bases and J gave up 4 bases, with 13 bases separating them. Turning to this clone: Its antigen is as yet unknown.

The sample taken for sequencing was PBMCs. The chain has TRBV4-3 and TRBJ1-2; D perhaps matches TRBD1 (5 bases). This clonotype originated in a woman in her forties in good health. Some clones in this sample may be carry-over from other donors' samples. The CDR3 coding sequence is TGCGCCAGCAGCCTAAAGGGACTGCCCTATGGCTACACCTTC. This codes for CASSLKGLPYGYTF.